A single sample is the source of the 9 T cell receptor beta chains below, sequenced in a study of blood T cells in healthy people across ages. PCR was performed a second time for about 6 to 12 cycles using a sample-barcoded 5' primer and a J-beta primer mix. TCRdb reprocessed the 5' RACE reads via MiXCR and lists one record per CDR3 protein. In the table there are 1.5 million to 2 million distinct CDR3 sequences, approximately 40% of which are singletons. Sequencing input: blood. The receptors here all came from a human donor in good health.

V usage is TRBV20-1 and J usage is TRBJ1-4; D unresolved. Per the germline V gene, CDR1 is DFQATT and CDR2 is SNEGSKA (reference sequence). V was clipped by 3 bases and J by 4 bases, with 12 bases between them. The CDR3 is 14 amino acids. DNA of the CDR3: TGCAGTGCTAGTGATCAGGAGATTAATGAAAAACTGTTTTTT. Its translation is CSASDQEINEKLFF.

This clonotype was picked up one time. A read error may be the cause here, since a much bigger clone is one base away. The chain uses TRBV29-1 and TRBJ1-4; D not resolved. CDR3 length: 13 amino acids. CDR1 and CDR2 from the germline V gene are SQVTM and ANQGSEA. CDR3 bases: TGCGGCGTCACACCTAACGAGAATGAAAAACTGTTTTTT. It translates to CGVTPNENEKLFF.

J is TRBJ2-3 and V is TRBV7-3; 7 bases are a match to TRBD1. After removal of 2 bases from V and 0 bases from J, the junction contained 5 bases not matched to a gene. This CDR3 contains 16 residues. Germline CDR1 and CDR2: SGHTA and FQGTGA. The CDR3 DNA is TGTGCCAGCAGCTTAGATAGGGACAGAAGCACAGATACGCAGTATTTT. Its protein is CASSLDRDRSTDTQYF.

This clonotype was recorded a few times. The chain couples TRBV6-2 or TRBV6-3 to TRBJ2-7, with 8 bases matching TRBD2. The CDR3 is 15 residues long. The germline V gene encodes CDR1 MNHEY and CDR2 SVGEGT. The V gene end was trimmed by 4 bases and the J gene end by 4 bases; junction bases not matched to a gene: 9. The CDR3 sequence: CASSSGRGATYEQYF. The CDR3, as DNA: TGTGCCAGCAGTTCCGGGCGGGGGGCCACTTACGAGCAGTACTTC.

The V and J genes are TRBV7-2 and TRBJ1-2; possibly TRBD1 for D (5 bases). The germline CDR1 and CDR2 sequences are SGHTA and FQGNSA. V lost 4 bases and J lost 4, with 16 bases in between. This CDR3 comprises 15 residues. The CDR3 protein is CASSSDGSGLYGYTF. In DNA form, the CDR3 reads TGTGCCAGCAGCTCCGATGGGTCAGGGCTCTATGGCTACACCTTC.

This clonotype appeared many times. This chain connects TRBV12-3 or TRBV12-4 to TRBJ2-7; tentatively, D is TRBD1 or TRBD2 (5 bases each). Deletions cut 4 bases from V and 0 bases from J, with 16 bases between. The CDR3 is 16 residues long. The CDR3 nucleotides read TGTGCCAGCAGTTCGCACCGGGGCCTAAGCTCCTACGAGCAGTACTTC. Its translation: CASSSHRGLSSYEQYF.

This clonotype was picked up many times. The chain recombines TRBV10-3 with TRBJ2-7; TRBD1 matches 9 bases. J gave up 0 bases and V 6 bases, and 6 bases lay outside the gene matches. Germline CDR1 ENHRY, CDR2 SYGVKD. The CDR3 runs 15 residues. CDR3 coding DNA: TGTGCCATCAGGGATGACAGGGGGTTCTCCTACGAGCAGTACTTC. As protein: CAIRDDRGFSYEQYF.

This clonotype turned up a few times. J is TRBJ2-1 and V is TRBV12-3 or TRBV12-4; D may be TRBD2 (5 bases). The CDR3 is 14 amino acids. The V and J ends lost 6 bases and 5 bases respectively, with 14 bases between them. The CDR3 is CASRSLGDHNEQFF. The CDR3 nucleotides read TGTGCCAGCAGATCCCTCGGGGATCACAATGAGCAGTTCTTC.

This chain uses TRBV14 with TRBJ2-2, with unresolved D. Germline V gene lookup returns CDR1 SGHDN and CDR2 FVKESK. This CDR3 spans 13 amino acids. Between the trimmed V and J ends, which lost 4 bases and 6 bases, there was a span of 9 bases. CDR3 DNA sequence: TGTGCCAGCAGCCGGACCGGAGCCGGGGAGCTGTTTTTT. It yields the protein CASSRTGAGELFF.